This TCR beta chain was captured in a study of blood T cell repertoires in COVID-19. In germline, CDR1 is MNHEY, CDR2 SVGAGI. The CDR3 spans 14 residues. V dropped 5 bases and J dropped 8; count of bases not matched to a gene: 8. In the authors' methods: For nucleated cells, counts were estimated from reference gene primer amplification. The repertoire was sequenced with immunoSEQ multiplex PCR; TCRdb's copy has only in-frame clones and lacks some. That table furnishes V, J and clone size, whereas the DNA furnished D and trimming. In the table there are roughly 180,000 clones, approximately 79% of which are singletons.

The chain joins TRBV6-5 to TRBJ2-1; TRBD1 matches at 8 bases. Sequencing was carried out using peripheral blood. This receptor was identified in a woman in her fifties or sixties with COVID-19, enrolled during active disease. The CDR3 spells CASSRGTGFYEQFF. DNA for the CDR3: TGTGCCAGCAGTCGAGGGACAGGTTTTTATGAGCAGTTCTTC.